This entry concerns a single TCR beta chain. The CDR3 is 17 amino acids. CDR1 MNHNY and CDR2 SVGAGI come from the germline V gene (reference sequence). Trimming removed 5 bases from V and 11 bases from J, with 30 bases in between. The data were taken from a study of control samples from healthy donors and cancer patients. TCRdb's copy holds only in-frame clones and misses some; the assay was immunoSEQ multiplex PCR. The sample has 150,000 to 200,000 clones, about 94% seen once. The chain has TRBV6-6 and TRBJ1-1, with D uncertain. The sample comprised PBMCs. The origin of this receptor is a man in his 60s with colorectal cancer. The CDR3 loop is CASSLTGPPGSGFGAFF. The CDR3 nucleotides read TGTGCCAGCAGTCTAACCGGGCCCCCGGGGTCGGGGTTCGGGGCTTTCTTT.